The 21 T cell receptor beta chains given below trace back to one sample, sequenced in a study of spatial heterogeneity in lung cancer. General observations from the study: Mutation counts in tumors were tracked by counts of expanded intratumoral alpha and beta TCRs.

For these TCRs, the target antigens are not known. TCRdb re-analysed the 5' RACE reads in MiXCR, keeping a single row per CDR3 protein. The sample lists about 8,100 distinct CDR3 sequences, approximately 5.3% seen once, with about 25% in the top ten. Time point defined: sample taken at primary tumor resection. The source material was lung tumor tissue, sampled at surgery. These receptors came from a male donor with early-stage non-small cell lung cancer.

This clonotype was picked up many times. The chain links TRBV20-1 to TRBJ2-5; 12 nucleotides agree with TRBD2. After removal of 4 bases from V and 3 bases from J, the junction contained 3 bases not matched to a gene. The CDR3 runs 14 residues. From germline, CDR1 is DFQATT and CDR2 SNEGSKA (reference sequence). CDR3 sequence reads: CSATRTSGEETQYF. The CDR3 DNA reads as TGCAGTGCTACTAGGACTAGCGGGGAAGAGACCCAGTACTTC.

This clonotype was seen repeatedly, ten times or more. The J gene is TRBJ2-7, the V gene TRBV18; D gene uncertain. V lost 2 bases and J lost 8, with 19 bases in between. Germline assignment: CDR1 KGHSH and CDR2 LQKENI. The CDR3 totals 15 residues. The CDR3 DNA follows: TGTGCCAGCTCACCAGACGGGCCCCCCGATGGGAAGCAGTACTTC. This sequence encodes CASSPDGPPDGKQYF. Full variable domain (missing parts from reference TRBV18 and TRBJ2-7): NAGVMQNPRHLVRRRGQEARLRCSPMKGHSHVYWYRQLPEEGLKFMVYLQKENIIDESGMPKERFSAEFPKEGPSILRIQQVVRGDSAAYFCASSPDGPPDGKQYFGPGTRLTVT.

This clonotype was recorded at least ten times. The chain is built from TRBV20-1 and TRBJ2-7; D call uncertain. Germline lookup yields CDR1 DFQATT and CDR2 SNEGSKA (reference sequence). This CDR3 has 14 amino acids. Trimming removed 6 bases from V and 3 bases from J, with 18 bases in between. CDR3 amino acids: CSAPRALRYYEQYF. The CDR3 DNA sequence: TGCAGTGCCCCACGGGCGTTACGATACTACGAGCAGTACTTC.

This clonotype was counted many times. The CDR3 here is CASSGWGEQYF. The CDR3 region has the DNA TGTGCCAGCAGTGGTTGGGGCGAGCAGTACTTC. This chain links TRBV6-5 with TRBJ2-7; D is unclear. Trimming shortened V by 5 bases and J by 6 bases, and 8 bases separated the two germline ends. The CDR3 has 11 amino acids. Germline CDR1 and CDR2: MNHEY and SVGAGI.

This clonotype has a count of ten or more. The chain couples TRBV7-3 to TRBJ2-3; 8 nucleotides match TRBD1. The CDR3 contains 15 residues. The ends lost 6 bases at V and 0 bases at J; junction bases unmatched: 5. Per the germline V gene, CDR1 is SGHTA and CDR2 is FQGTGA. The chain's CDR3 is CASSRDRSSTDTQYF. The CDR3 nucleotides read TGTGCCAGCAGTAGGGACAGGTCTAGCACAGATACGCAGTATTTT.

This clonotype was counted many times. The CDR3 loop reads CAISDRPGQGNSPLHF. In DNA form, the CDR3 reads TGTGCCATCAGTGATCGGCCCGGACAGGGAAATTCACCCCTCCACTTT. The rearrangement joins TRBV10-3 to TRBJ1-6; 8 positions agree with TRBD1. The V segment lost 3 bases and the J segment 7 bases; nucleotides outside the gene matches: 8. Germline-derived CDR1 and CDR2 are ENHRY and SYGVKD. There are 16 residues in the CDR3.

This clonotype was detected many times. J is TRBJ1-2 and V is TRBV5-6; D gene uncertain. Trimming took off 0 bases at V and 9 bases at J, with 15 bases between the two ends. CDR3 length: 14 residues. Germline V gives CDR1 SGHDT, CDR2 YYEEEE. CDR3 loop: CASSLAAIPRSYTF. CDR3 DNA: TGTGCCAGCAGCTTGGCTGCCATCCCGAGGAGCTACACCTTC.

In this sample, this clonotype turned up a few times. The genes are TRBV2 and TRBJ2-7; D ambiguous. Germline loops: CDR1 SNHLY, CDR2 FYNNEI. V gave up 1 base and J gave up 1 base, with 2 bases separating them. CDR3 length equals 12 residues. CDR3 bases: TGTGCCAGCAGTGAAGAGTCCTACGAGCAGTACTTC. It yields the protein CASSEESYEQYF.

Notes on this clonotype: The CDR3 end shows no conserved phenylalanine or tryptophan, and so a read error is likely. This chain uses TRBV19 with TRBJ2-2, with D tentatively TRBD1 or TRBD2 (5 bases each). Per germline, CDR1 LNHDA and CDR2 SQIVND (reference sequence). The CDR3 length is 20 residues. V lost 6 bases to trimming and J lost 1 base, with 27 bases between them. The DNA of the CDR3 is TGTGCCAGTAGCGACGGCGACCGAGGGGCCGTGGCCCGGAACACCGGGGAGCTGTTTTCT. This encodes CASSDGDRGAVARNTGELFS.

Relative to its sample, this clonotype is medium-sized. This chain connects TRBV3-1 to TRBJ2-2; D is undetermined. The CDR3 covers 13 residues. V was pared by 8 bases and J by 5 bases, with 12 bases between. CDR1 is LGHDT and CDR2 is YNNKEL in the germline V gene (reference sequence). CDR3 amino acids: CASGSEGTGELFF. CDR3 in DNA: TGTGCCAGCGGTTCGGAAGGAACCGGGGAGCTGTTTTTT.

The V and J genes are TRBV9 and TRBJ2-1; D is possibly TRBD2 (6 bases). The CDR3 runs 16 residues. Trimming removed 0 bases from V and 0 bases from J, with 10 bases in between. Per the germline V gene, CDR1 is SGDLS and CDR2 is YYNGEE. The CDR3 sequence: CASSVGRGNSYNEQFF. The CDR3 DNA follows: TGTGCCAGCAGCGTAGGGCGGGGTAACTCCTACAATGAGCAGTTCTTC.

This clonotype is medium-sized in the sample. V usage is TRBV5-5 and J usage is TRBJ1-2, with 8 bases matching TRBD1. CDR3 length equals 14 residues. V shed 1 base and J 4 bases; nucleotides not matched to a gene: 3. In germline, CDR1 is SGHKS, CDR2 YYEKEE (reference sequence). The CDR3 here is CASSLTGGFYGYTF. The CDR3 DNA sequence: TGTGCCAGCAGCTTGACAGGGGGATTCTATGGCTACACCTTC.

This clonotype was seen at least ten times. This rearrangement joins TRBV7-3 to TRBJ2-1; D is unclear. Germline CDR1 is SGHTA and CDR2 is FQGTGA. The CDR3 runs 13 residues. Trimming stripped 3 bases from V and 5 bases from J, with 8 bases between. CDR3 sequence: CASSFRRDNEQFF. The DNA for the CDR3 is TGTGCCAGCAGCTTCCGCCGGGACAATGAGCAGTTCTTC.

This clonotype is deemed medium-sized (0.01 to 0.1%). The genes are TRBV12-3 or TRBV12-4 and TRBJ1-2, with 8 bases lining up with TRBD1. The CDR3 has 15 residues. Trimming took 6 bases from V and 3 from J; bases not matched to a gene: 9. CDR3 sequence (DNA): TGTGCCAGCAGCTATACAGGACAGGGCCACTATGGCTACACCTTC. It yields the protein CASSYTGQGHYGYTF.

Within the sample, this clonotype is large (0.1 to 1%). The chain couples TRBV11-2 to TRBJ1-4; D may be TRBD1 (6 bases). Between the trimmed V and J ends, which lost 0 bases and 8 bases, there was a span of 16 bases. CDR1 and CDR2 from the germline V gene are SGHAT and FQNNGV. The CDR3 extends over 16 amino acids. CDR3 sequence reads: CASSLEWRGGYEKLFF. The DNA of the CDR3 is TGTGCCAGCAGCTTAGAATGGAGGGGGGGATACGAAAAACTGTTTTTT.

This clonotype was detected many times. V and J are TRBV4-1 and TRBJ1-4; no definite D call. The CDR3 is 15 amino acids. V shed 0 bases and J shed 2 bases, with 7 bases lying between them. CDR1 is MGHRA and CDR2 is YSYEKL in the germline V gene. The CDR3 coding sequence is TGCGCCAGCAGCCAAGATCGGTGGACTAATGAAAAACTGTTTTTT. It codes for CASSQDRWTNEKLFF.

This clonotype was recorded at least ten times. The CDR3 nucleotides read TGTGCCAGCAGCCGGGGACAGGGTACTAGCACAGATACGCAGTATTTT. Its translation is CASSRGQGTSTDTQYF. The V call is TRBV4-2, the J call TRBJ2-3; 9 bases are shared with TRBD1. The trim removed 4 bases at V and 0 bases at J, leaving 5 bases unmatched. The CDR3 consists of 16 residues. Germline values: CDR1 LGHNA, CDR2 YNFKEQ.

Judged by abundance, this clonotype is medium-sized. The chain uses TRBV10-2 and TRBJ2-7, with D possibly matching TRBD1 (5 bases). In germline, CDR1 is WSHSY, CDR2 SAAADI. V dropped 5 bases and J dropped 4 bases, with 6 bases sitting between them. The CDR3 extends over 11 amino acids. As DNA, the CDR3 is TGCGCCAGCAGTCAGGGATACGAGCAGTACTTC. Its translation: CASSQGYEQYF.

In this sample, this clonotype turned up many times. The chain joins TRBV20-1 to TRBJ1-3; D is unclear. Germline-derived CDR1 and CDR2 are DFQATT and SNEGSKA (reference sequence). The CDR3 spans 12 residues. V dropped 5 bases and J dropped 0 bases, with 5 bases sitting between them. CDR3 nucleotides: TGCAGTGCTGGCCCCTCTGGAAACACCATATATTTT. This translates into CSAGPSGNTIYF.

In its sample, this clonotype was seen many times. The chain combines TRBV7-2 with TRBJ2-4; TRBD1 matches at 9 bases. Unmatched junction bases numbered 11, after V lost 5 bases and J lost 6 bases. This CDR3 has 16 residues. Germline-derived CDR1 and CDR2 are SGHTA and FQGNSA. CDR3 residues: CASSIPGTGRGNIQYF. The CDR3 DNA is TGTGCCAGCAGCATACCTGGGACAGGGAGAGGAAACATTCAGTACTTC.

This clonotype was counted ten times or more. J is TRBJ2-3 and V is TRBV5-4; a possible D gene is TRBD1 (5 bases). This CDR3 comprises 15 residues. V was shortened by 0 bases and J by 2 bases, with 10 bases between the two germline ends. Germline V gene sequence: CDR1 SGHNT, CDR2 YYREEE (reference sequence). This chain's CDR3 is CASSLGQPNTDTQYF. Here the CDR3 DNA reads TGTGCCAGCAGCTTGGGACAGCCTAACACAGATACGCAGTATTTT.